Listed below are T cell receptor beta chains from one sample, sequenced in a study of blood T cell repertoires in COVID-19. The protocol was immunoSEQ multiplex PCR, while the TCRdb copy is restricted to in-frame clones and leaves out a portion. This sample has about 75,000 clones, with around 90% found just once. Source material: peripheral blood. These TCRs come from a human donor in a cohort sampled during active COVID-19. CDR3s include the opening cysteine and the closing phenylalanine or tryptophan. The order of the fields is J gene, V gene, clone size, D gene, CDR3 protein, CDR3 DNA. The D gene is left open where the match is weak. Not every row has a clone size; where given, it reads once, few, many or a size class.

>TRBJ1-6|TRBV6-2/TRBV6-3|.|.
CASSFSSYSSYNSPLHF
TGTGCCAGCAGTTTCTCATCGTATAGCTCCTATAATTCACCCCTCCACTTT
>TRBJ1-1|TRBV12-3/TRBV12-4|.|.
CASAGYEGTEAFF
TGTGCCAGTGCAGGTTATGAGGGCACTGAAGCTTTCTTT
>TRBJ1-4|TRBV9|.|.
CASEHRARGEKLFF
TGTGCCAGCGAACACAGGGCTAGAGGTGAAAAACTGTTTTTT
>TRBJ2-2|TRBV25-1|few|TRBD1
CASSRQGGGELFF
TGTGCCAGCAGTCGACAGGGCGGCGGGGAGCTGTTTTTT
>TRBJ2-3|TRBV14|.|TRBD2
CASSQSSGRADTQYF
TGTGCCAGCAGCCAGTCTAGCGGGAGGGCCGATACGCAGTATTTT
>TRBJ2-3|TRBV7-2|.|TRBD2
CASSWGLAGAPSTDTQYF
TGTGCCAGCAGCTGGGGACTAGCGGGAGCCCCTAGCACAGATACGCAGTATTTT
>TRBJ1-5|TRBV7-9|.|TRBD1
CASSFGQAGQPQHF
TGTGCCAGCAGCTTTGGACAGGCCGGTCAGCCCCAGCATTTT
>TRBJ1-2|TRBV7-9|few|TRBD1
CASSLQGAPGYGYTF
TGTGCCAGCAGCTTACAGGGGGCGCCGGGCTATGGCTACACCTTC
>TRBJ2-1|TRBV5-1|.|.
CASSSTLNHNEQFF
TGCGCCAGCAGCTCCACATTAAACCACAATGAGCAGTTCTTC
>TRBJ1-5|TRBV19|.|.
CASKRGGLGANQPQHF
TGTGCCAGTAAAAGGGGCGGCTTAGGGGCCAATCAGCCCCAGCATTTT
>TRBJ1-1|TRBV2|.|TRBD1
CASRHRGENTEAFF
TGTGCCAGCAGGCACAGGGGGGAGAACACTGAAGCTTTCTTT
>TRBJ1-1|TRBV12-3/TRBV12-4|.|.
CASRSLGNTEAFF
TGTGCCAGCAGGTCCCTAGGGAACACTGAAGCTTTCTTT
>TRBJ2-1|TRBV7-2|.|TRBD2
CASSLGSLAGYNEQFF
TGTGCCAGCAGCTTAGGGTCTCTAGCGGGGTACAATGAGCAGTTCTTC
>TRBJ1-2|TRBV5-4|.|TRBD1
CASSLGGDRGLKTF
TGTGCCAGCAGCTTAGGCGGGGACAGGGGCCTAAAAACCTTC
>TRBJ1-5|TRBV19|.|.
CASTTQALSNQPQHF
TGTGCCAGTACCACCCAGGCTTTAAGCAATCAGCCCCAGCATTTT
>TRBJ2-7|TRBV7-2|.|.
CASSLGGQYEQYF
TGTGCCAGCAGCTTAGGGGGACAATACGAGCAGTACTTC
>TRBJ2-7|TRBV5-6|.|TRBD2
CASSTSGSGPYEQYF
TGTGCCAGCAGCACTAGCGGGAGCGGTCCCTACGAGCAGTACTTC
>TRBJ2-2|TRBV5-1|.|TRBD2
CASSLEGSSWGLALTNTGELFF
TGCGCCAGCAGCTTGGAGGGTTCGTCCTGGGGACTAGCCCTGACAAACACCGGGGAGCTGTTTTTT
>TRBJ2-7|TRBV11-2|.|.
CASRPTGSYEQYF
TGTGCCAGCAGACCAACAGGTTCCTACGAGCAGTACTTC
>TRBJ2-2|TRBV6-5|.|.
CASSYSSQGSTGELFF
TGTGCCAGCAGTTACTCGAGCCAGGGCAGTACCGGGGAGCTGTTTTTT
>TRBJ2-7|TRBV19|.|.
CASSIRREWRYEQYF
TGTGCCAGTAGTATTCGGAGGGAGTGGCGCTACGAGCAGTACTTC
>TRBJ1-1|TRBV4-1|.|TRBD1
CASSRTGAHVAAFF
TGCGCCAGCAGTCGGACAGGGGCACATGTCGCAGCTTTCTTT
>TRBJ2-1|TRBV5-4|once|TRBD2
CASSASGRTHNEQFF
TGTGCCAGCAGTGCTAGCGGGAGGACCCACAATGAGCAGTTCTTC
>TRBJ1-2|TRBV11-1|.|.
CASSFGVEEVTPTF
TGTGCCAGCAGCTTCGGGGTGGAGGAGGTGACACCGACCTTC
>TRBJ2-7|TRBV6-2/TRBV6-3|.|.
CASSPGSDPVAEQYF
TGTGCCAGCAGTCCGGGATCAGACCCCGTAGCGGAGCAGTACTTC
>TRBJ1-6|TRBV6-5|.|TRBD1
CASSPGQNLYSPLHF
TGTGCCAGCAGCCCGGGACAGAACCTTTATTCACCCCTCCACTTT
>TRBJ2-7|TRBV4-3|.|.
CASSQGPGGYEQYF
TGCGCCAGCAGCCAAGGTCCAGGGGGGTACGAGCAGTACTTC
>TRBJ1-2|TRBV3-1/TRBV3-2|few|.
CASSQAPTDRENYGYTF
TGTGCCAGCAGCCAAGCCCCTACGGACAGAGAAAACTATGGCTACACCTTC
>TRBJ1-2|TRBV29-1|.|.
CSVELARGLGYGYTF
TGCAGCGTTGAATTAGCGCGCGGGCTAGGGTATGGCTACACCTTC
>TRBJ1-4|TRBV5-1|.|TRBD1
CASSLAWTGNEKLFF
TGCGCCAGCAGCTTGGCATGGACAGGGAATGAAAAACTGTTTTTT
>TRBJ1-1|TRBV25-1|.|.
CASSATTGKAFF
TGTGCCAGCAGTGCCACAACAGGGAAAGCTTTCTTT
>TRBJ2-7|TRBV7-2|.|TRBD1
CASRSGTGGYEQYF
TGTGCCAGCAGATCCGGGACAGGGGGGTACGAGCAGTACTTC